This T cell receptor beta chain was recovered during a study of blood T cell repertoires in COVID-19. Data came from immunoSEQ multiplex PCR; TCRdb stores just in-frame clones and leaves some out. This sample carries around 190,000 clones, approximately 80% of them seen once, and the ten largest clones take roughly 7%. The sequence came from a human donor in a cohort sampled during active COVID-19. Sample: peripheral blood.

The CDR3 nucleotides read TGCGCCAGCTACCTACCCGGGGCTGGGGCCAACGTCCTGACTTTC. Encoded protein: CASYLPGAGANVLTF. This chain connects TRBV5-1 to TRBJ2-6, with D possibly matching TRBD2 (5 bases). Between the trimmed V and J ends, which lost 7 bases and 2 bases, there was a span of 13 bases. This CDR3 has 15 amino acids. Germline CDR1 SGHRS, CDR2 YFSETQ.